Listed here are 28 T cell receptor beta chains from one sample, sequenced in a study of breast tumors, draining lymph nodes, adjacent tissues. One entry per CDR3 protein, called by TCRdb with MiXCR from the multiplex PCR reads. The repertoire includes about 7,600 distinct CDR3 sequences, nearly 75% of them detected once, and less than 55% sits in the top ten. Sequencing used tumor-adjacent breast tissue. The receptors stem from a female donor with breast cancer. Some clones in this sample may be carry-over from other donors' samples.

CDR3 in DNA: TGCGCCAGCAGCGGGAGCGCACAGGGGGCGAATGGCTACACCTTC. Protein sequence: CASSGSAQGANGYTF. The gene calls are TRBV5-1 and TRBJ1-2, with 9 bases aligning to TRBD1. V trimming: 4 bases; J trimming: 6 bases; junction bases outside the gene matches: 10. CDR3 length: 15 residues. Germline V gives CDR1 SGHRS, CDR2 YFSETQ.

Only one count was recorded for this clonotype. V usage is TRBV10-3 and J usage is TRBJ2-7, with 11 nucleotides matching TRBD2. The CDR3 loop spans 14 amino acids. After removal of 6 bases from V and 4 bases from J, the junction contained 5 bases not matched to a gene. Per the germline V gene, CDR1 is ENHRY and CDR2 is SYGVKD. In nucleotides, the CDR3 is TGTGCCATCAGAGATAGCGGGAGGGATTACGAGCAGTACTTC. Amino acids: CAIRDSGRDYEQYF.

This chain connects TRBV7-8 to TRBJ2-2; 7 bases line up with TRBD1. There are 13 residues in the CDR3. V trimming: 6 bases; J trimming: 4 bases; junction bases outside the gene matches: 2. Germline CDR1 SGHVS, CDR2 FQNEAQ. CDR3: CASSRDSTGELFF. The CDR3 bases are TGTGCCAGCAGTCGGGACAGCACCGGGGAGCTGTTTTTT.

Turning to this clonotype: Germline is not matched at one junction end, which may reflect a read error. V gene TRBV19 combines with J gene TRBJ2-2; no firm D call. CDR1 and CDR2 (germline): LNHDA, SQIVND (reference sequence). The CDR3 has 14 residues. CDR3: CASSIVASTGELFF. CDR3 coding DNA: TGTGCCAGTAGTATCGTGGCGAGCACCGGTGAGCTGTTTTTT.

In this sample, this clonotype is medium-sized. V is TRBV6-1 and J is TRBJ2-7, with D possibly matching TRBD2 (6 bases). Germline V gene lookup returns CDR1 MNHNS and CDR2 SASEGT. The CDR3 has 14 amino acids. Trimming stripped 3 bases from V and 3 bases from J, with 12 bases between. The CDR3 reads CASSEGGGGYEQYF. The CDR3 coding sequence is TGTGCCAGCAGTGAGGGGGGAGGTGGCTACGAGCAGTACTTC.

The DNA for the CDR3 is TGCGCCAGCAGCTTGGACCTCTACGAGCAGTACTTC. Translating gives CASSLDLYEQYF. The V and J genes are TRBV5-1 and TRBJ2-7; D gene ambiguous. Trimming removed 0 bases at V and 3 bases at J, with 4 bases between. The CDR3 has 12 residues. Germline V gene sequence: CDR1 SGHRS, CDR2 YFSETQ.

The rearrangement uses TRBV20-1 and TRBJ2-3, with D perhaps matching TRBD1 (6 bases). Germline CDR1 and CDR2: DFQATT and SNEGSKA (reference sequence). Deletions cut 5 bases from V and 2 bases from J, with 17 bases between. This CDR3 is 15 amino acids long. DNA for the CDR3: TGCAGTGCTCGGGCCCTGGGACACCCCACAGATACGCAGTATTTT. It specifies CSARALGHPTDTQYF.

This clonotype was recorded only once. The rearrangement links TRBV10-3 to TRBJ2-5; TRBD1 matches 9 bases. CDR1 and CDR2 (germline): ENHRY, SYGVKD. V lost 8 bases and J lost 3; bases outside the gene matches: 4. CDR3 length equals 13 residues. The CDR3 DNA sequence: TGTGCCATCGGGACAGGGAGGGAAGAGACCCAGTACTTC. Translating gives CAIGTGREETQYF.

The chain recombines TRBV29-1 with TRBJ2-1; D unresolved. V was pared by 3 bases and J by 1 base, with 10 bases between. CDR1 and CDR2 from the germline V gene are SQVTM and ANQGSEA. The CDR3 sequence is 14 residues long. The CDR3 protein is CSVDLLASYNEQFF. The DNA of the CDR3 is TGCAGCGTTGACCTTCTTGCATCCTACAATGAGCAGTTCTTC.

This chain's CDR3 is CASSRLVSTQYF. For the CDR3, the DNA is TGTGCCAGCAGCCGACTAGTGTCTACGCAGTATTTT. The rearrangement links TRBV14 to TRBJ2-3, with a possible D match to TRBD2 (6 bases). Germline loops: CDR1 SGHDN, CDR2 FVKESK. The CDR3 runs 12 residues. V gave up 4 bases and J gave up 8 bases, with 10 bases separating them.

This clonotype was seen only once. This sequence joins TRBV20-1 and TRBJ1-2; possibly TRBD1 for D (5 bases). The germline CDR1 and CDR2 sequences are DFQATT and SNEGSKA (reference sequence). The CDR3 totals 13 residues. V was pared by 3 bases and J by 0 bases, with 8 bases between. CDR3 in amino acids: CSASQGANYGYTF. DNA for the CDR3: TGCAGTGCTAGTCAGGGAGCTAACTATGGCTACACCTTC.

In this sample, this clonotype is medium-sized. The chain joins TRBV4-2 to TRBJ1-2; D call uncertain. CDR1 and CDR2 from the germline V gene are LGHNA and YNFKEQ. The V end lost 1 base, the J end lost 1 base, and 13 bases lay between the germline ends. The CDR3 is 16 residues long. The CDR3 nucleotides read TGTGCCAGCAGCCAAGCAACCACCACGATTAACTATGGCTACACCTTC. Amino acid sequence: CASSQATTTINYGYTF.

This clonotype is judged medium-sized. This sequence joins TRBV6-6 and TRBJ1-5; 8 bases line up with TRBD1. J lost 7 bases, V lost 1 base, and 6 bases had no gene match. CDR1 MNHNY and CDR2 SVGAGI come from the germline V gene (reference sequence). This CDR3 is 15 amino acids long. CDR3 in DNA: TGTGCCAGCAGTTACTTCACAGGGGGGGAGCAGCCCCAGCATTTT. This sequence encodes CASSYFTGGEQPQHF.

The rearrangement uses TRBV6-6 and TRBJ2-7, with D unresolved. The V and J ends lost 4 bases and 3 bases respectively, with 10 bases between them. Germline V CDR1 and CDR2: MNHNY, SVGAGI (reference sequence). The CDR3 totals 13 residues. CDR3 sequence: CASSLGNGYEQYF. DNA of the CDR3: TGTGCCAGCAGTTTGGGGAACGGCTACGAGCAGTACTTC.

The chain carries TRBV20-1 and TRBJ2-6, with a possible D match to TRBD1 (5 bases). The CDR3 loop spans 16 amino acids. Trimming stripped 7 bases from V and 0 bases from J, with 16 bases between. Germline loops: CDR1 DFQATT, CDR2 SNEGSKA (reference sequence). The CDR3 spells CSVPGWWHSGANVLTF. Here the CDR3 DNA reads TGCAGTGTCCCAGGGTGGTGGCACTCTGGGGCCAACGTCCTGACTTTC.

To note about this clonotype: A much larger clone differs by one base, so this may be a read error. CDR3 protein: CASTSGGAWYEQYF. For the CDR3, the DNA is TGCGCCAGCACCTCGGGAGGGGCGTGGTACGAGCAGTACTTC. The V call is TRBV5-1, the J call TRBJ2-7; TRBD2 aligns across 8 bases. The germline CDR1 and CDR2 sequences are SGHRS and YFSETQ. This CDR3 has 14 residues. Losses at the gene ends were 6 bases for V and 4 bases for J; bases not matched to a gene: 9.

The CDR3 DNA follows: TGTGCCAGCAGCCCCCAGGGTCGCCGAGAGACCCAGTACTTC. This gives the protein CASSPQGRRETQYF. This chain joins TRBV7-9 and TRBJ2-5; D is perhaps TRBD1 (5 bases). V shed 5 bases and J shed 4 bases, with 14 bases lying between them. CDR3 size: 14 residues. Germline-derived CDR1 and CDR2 are SEHNR and FQNEAQ (reference sequence).

By proportion, this clonotype is medium-sized. The CDR3 region has the DNA TGCAGCGTTGAAGATGGCCAGTGGGCTGAAAAACTGTTTTTT. It yields the protein CSVEDGQWAEKLFF. The chain couples TRBV29-1 to TRBJ1-4, with D unresolved. The CDR3 runs to 14 residues. The germline V gene has CDR1 SQVTM and CDR2 ANQGSEA. Trimming stripped 0 bases from V and 7 bases from J, with 12 bases between.

Worth noting for this clonotype: One end of the junction varies from germline; a read error may be responsible. The chain couples TRBV2 to TRBJ2-7, with D unresolved. The CDR3 consists of 10 residues. Germline lookup yields CDR1 SNHLY and CDR2 FYNNEI. The CDR3: CACRNYEQYF. The CDR3 DNA sequence: TGTGCCTGCAGAAACTACGAGCAGTACTTC. Complete variable domain (other parts from reference TRBV2 and TRBJ2-7): EPEVTQTPSHQVTQMGQEVILRCVPISNHLYFYWYRQILGQKVEFLVSFYNNEISEKSEIFDDQFSVERPDGSNFTLKIRSTKLEDSAMYFCACRNYEQYFGPGTRLTVT.

As to this clonotype: At one of its ends the junction is not consistent with the germline gene, which may arise from a read error. This chain joins TRBV4-2 and TRBJ1-6; the match to TRBD1 covers 9 bases. CDR1 and CDR2 (germline): LGHNA, YNFKEQ. This CDR3 contains 15 residues. The DNA for the CDR3 is TGTGCCAGCAGCCAAGAAACAGGGGGCAATTCACCCCTCCACTTC. As protein: CASSQETGGNSPLHF.

In its sample, this clonotype ranks as medium-sized (0.01 to 0.1%). The CDR3 DNA is TGTGCCAGCAGCTTATGGGAGGGTGACAGGGGGCGGGTTGGCTACACCTTC. Protein: CASSLWEGDRGRVGYTF. The chain couples TRBV11-2 to TRBJ1-2, with 10 bases fitting TRBD1. Germline CDR1 is SGHAT and CDR2 is FQNNGV. V lost 2 bases to trimming and J lost 7 bases; unmatched junction nucleotides: 13. This CDR3 spans 17 amino acids.

This chain joins TRBV20-1 and TRBJ2-5; 13 bases fit TRBD2. The V gene end was trimmed by 6 bases and the J gene end by 5 bases; junction bases not matched to a gene: 9. The CDR3 totals 15 residues. The germline gives CDR1 DFQATT, CDR2 SNEGSKA (reference sequence). The DNA for the CDR3 is TGCAGTGCAACGGGACTAGCGGGGTTCGGGGAGACCCAGTACTTC. The encoded protein is CSATGLAGFGETQYF.

V and J are TRBV6-2 or TRBV6-3 and TRBJ1-3; possible D gene TRBD1, 5 bases. The CDR3 spans 15 residues. Germline lookup yields CDR1 MNHEY and CDR2 SVGEGT. V was pared by 5 bases and J by 4 bases, with 15 bases between. CDR3 sequence: CASSKAGTQGNTIYF. In DNA form, the CDR3 reads TGTGCCAGCAGTAAAGCCGGGACCCAAGGAAACACCATATATTTT.

This clonotype is labeled medium-sized. The J gene is TRBJ2-2, the V gene TRBV7-3; D not resolved. Trimming stripped 6 bases from V and 3 bases from J, with 11 bases between. This CDR3 has 14 amino acids. The germline V gene has CDR1 SGHTA and CDR2 FQGTGA. The CDR3 spells CASRRQSDTGELFF. In DNA form, the CDR3 reads TGTGCCAGCAGGAGACAATCGGACACCGGGGAGCTGTTTTTT.

The V gene is TRBV24-1, the J gene TRBJ2-7, with 8 bases identical to TRBD1. Germline CDR1 reads KGHDR; CDR2 reads SFDVKD. CDR3 size: 13 residues. The J segment lost 3 bases and the V segment lost 4 bases, leaving 1 base of the junction unmatched. The CDR3: CATSDGTGYEQYF. The CDR3 DNA reads TGTGCCACCAGTGACGGGACAGGCTACGAGCAGTACTTC.

The chain employs TRBV7-9 and TRBJ2-3, with TRBD2 matching over 10 bases. Germline-derived CDR1 and CDR2 are SEHNR and FQNEAQ (reference sequence). This CDR3 is 16 amino acids long. The trim removed 1 base at V and 2 bases at J, leaving 3 bases unmatched. CDR3 coding DNA: TGTGCCAGCAGCTTAGGAGCGGGGGGGCCCACAGATACGCAGTATTTT. Translated: CASSLGAGGPTDTQYF.

The chain links TRBV2 to TRBJ2-1; possible D gene TRBD2, 7 bases. Germline V lookup: CDR1 SNHLY, CDR2 FYNNEI. The CDR3 consists of 15 residues. Trimming removed 3 bases at V and 5 bases at J, with 14 bases between. The CDR3 reads CASSDRRGGDNEQFF. The CDR3 DNA sequence: TGTGCCAGCAGTGATCGTAGGGGGGGGGACAATGAGCAGTTCTTC.

This clonotype is large (0.1 to 1%) within its sample. The rearrangement uses TRBV9 and TRBJ1-2; the match to TRBD1 covers 7 bases. Losses at the gene ends were 0 bases for V and 3 bases for J; bases not matched to a gene: 8. The CDR3 has 16 amino acids. The germline V gene has CDR1 SGDLS and CDR2 YYNGEE. This chain's CDR3 is CASSVAPSGTDYGYTF. CDR3 DNA: TGTGCCAGCAGCGTAGCGCCCTCGGGGACAGACTATGGCTACACCTTC. Looking up the rest from reference TRBV9 and TRBJ1-2 gives the full variable domain: DSGVTQTPKHLITATGQRVTLRCSPRSGDLSVYWYQQSLDQGLQFLIQYYNGEERAKGNILERFSAQQFPDLHSELNLSSLELGDSALYFCASSVAPSGTDYGYTFGSGTRLTVV.